The 21 T cell receptor beta chains below come from one sample, sequenced in a study of beta chain features in type 1 diabetes. Findings and limits, study-wide: Shorter TCRB CDR3s, moderately but significantly so, were found in Type 1 diabetes patients in all four CD4+ subsets.

No antigen is known for these receptors. The sequenced template was cDNA made from the entire isolated RNA. Only in-frame clones appear in the TCRdb table, and some are missing; sequencing was by immunoSEQ multiplex PCR. There are about 53,000 clones in the sample; around half occur only once, and roughly 2.5% lies in the top ten. The sequencing sample was made of Tregs from blood. The receptors were gathered from a woman in her thirties or forties with type 1 diabetes.

This clone was recorded only once. The chain joins TRBV6-6 to TRBJ1-6; possible D gene TRBD1, 5 bases. The CDR3 covers 15 residues. V was cut by 7 bases and J by 8 bases, with 18 bases left in between. Germline V gene data show CDR1 as MNHNY and CDR2 as SVGAGI (reference sequence). This CDR3 reads CASTHPRDSDSPLHF. CDR3 bases: TGTGCCAGCACCCACCCCCGGGACTCAGATTCACCCCTCCACTTT.

The V call is TRBV9, the J call TRBJ1-3; 8 bases align to TRBD1. Germline V gives CDR1 SGDLS, CDR2 YYNGEE. With 0 bases clipped from V and 0 bases from J, the junction kept 5 bases outside the gene matches. The CDR3 has 17 residues. For the CDR3, the DNA is TGTGCCAGCAGCGTAGACCCAGGGGGCTTCTCTGGAAACACCATATATTTT. It yields the protein CASSVDPGGFSGNTIYF.

This sequence joins TRBV7-9 and TRBJ1-3; D remains ambiguous. The CDR3 is made up of 15 amino acids. CDR1 SEHNR and CDR2 FQNEAQ come from the germline V gene (reference sequence). V lost 4 bases and J 8 bases, leaving 18 bases between the germline ends. CDR3 nucleotides: TGTGCCAGCAGCTCACGGAGTGCTCCCGCGGACACCATATATTTT. Residues: CASSSRSAPADTIYF.

V gene TRBV5-1 combines with J gene TRBJ1-2; maybe TRBD1 (6 bases). V was clipped by 0 bases and J by 8 bases, with 11 bases between them. Germline values: CDR1 SGHRS, CDR2 YFSETQ. CDR3 length: 13 residues. The CDR3 loop is CASSLDRVSGYTF. The CDR3 DNA follows: TGCGCCAGCAGCTTGGACAGGGTGTCGGGCTACACCTTC. The full variable domain, completed using reference TRBV5-1 and TRBJ1-2, is KAGVTQTPRYLIKTRGQQVTLSCSPISGHRSVSWYQQTPGQGLQFLFEYFSETQRNKGNFPGRFSGRQFSNSRSEMNVSTLELGDSALYLCASSLDRVSGYTFGSGTRLTVV.

The V call is TRBV7-2, the J call TRBJ2-2, with 7 positions matching TRBD2. This CDR3 is built from 16 residues. Germline values: CDR1 SGHTA, CDR2 FQGNSA. Trimming at V came to 6 bases and at J to 4 bases, leaving 11 bases not matched to a gene. The CDR3 is CASRGPGGGLTGELFF. The CDR3, as DNA: TGTGCCAGCAGGGGGCCGGGCGGGGGACTCACCGGGGAGCTGTTTTTT.

This chain uses TRBV5-1 with TRBJ2-5, with D possibly matching TRBD1 (5 bases). The V gene's germline CDR1 is SGHRS and CDR2 YFSETQ. This CDR3 is built from 16 residues. V was shortened by 2 bases and J by 0 bases, with 14 bases between the two germline ends. CDR3 sequence: CASSLNPGKYQETQYF. In nucleotides, the CDR3 is TGCGCCAGCAGCTTAAACCCAGGGAAATACCAAGAGACCCAGTACTTC.

The CDR3 protein is CASSFWGGSNQPQHF. The CDR3 nucleotides read TGTGCCAGCAGCTTCTGGGGAGGTAGCAATCAGCCCCAGCATTTT. This chain links TRBV7-2 with TRBJ1-5; D gene ambiguous. This CDR3 region has 15 residues. Germline V gene data show CDR1 as SGHTA and CDR2 as FQGNSA. Trimming stripped 3 bases from V and 0 bases from J, with 9 bases between.

The CDR3: CASSLALLAEQYF. The CDR3 DNA is TGTGCCAGCAGCTTAGCCCTTCTAGCGGAGCAGTACTTC. The J gene is TRBJ2-7, the V gene TRBV7-8; a weak D match, TRBD2 (6 bases). Germline assignment: CDR1 SGHVS and CDR2 FQNEAQ. Deletions cut 0 bases from V and 7 bases from J, with 10 bases between. The CDR3 runs 13 residues.

This clone turned up a few times. The J gene is TRBJ2-7, the V gene TRBV5-1, with a possible D match to TRBD1 (6 bases). Trimming removed 2 bases from V and 2 bases from J, with 8 bases in between. In germline, CDR1 is SGHRS, CDR2 YFSETQ. This CDR3 region has 13 residues. DNA for the CDR3: TGCGCCAGCAGCTTCCAGGGGACCTACGAGCAGTACTTC. The encoded protein is CASSFQGTYEQYF.

This clone was seen a handful of times. The V call is TRBV9, the J call TRBJ2-7; 8 bases agree with TRBD1. Germline lookup yields CDR1 SGDLS and CDR2 YYNGEE. V trimming: 0 bases; J trimming: 3 bases; junction bases outside the gene matches: 5. CDR3 length: 15 amino acids. The CDR3 sequence is CASSVGGTGDYEQYF. Written as DNA, the CDR3 is TGTGCCAGCAGCGTAGGGGGGACAGGCGACTACGAGCAGTACTTC.

The chain carries TRBV7-9 and TRBJ2-1, with unresolved D. CDR3 length equals 13 residues. Germline V lookup: CDR1 SEHNR, CDR2 FQNEAQ (reference sequence). Trimming left V 3 bases short and J 5 bases short, with 8 bases between. The CDR3 loop is CASSFYRDNEQFF. The CDR3 DNA reads as TGTGCCAGCAGCTTTTATCGGGACAATGAGCAGTTCTTC. Drawing the rest from reference TRBV7-9 and TRBJ2-1, the complete variable domain is DTGVSQNPRHKITKRGQNVTFRCDPISEHNRLYWYRQTLGQGPEFLTYFQNEAQLEKSRLLSDRFSAERPKGSFSTLEIQRTEQGDSAMYLCASSFYRDNEQFFGPGTRLTVL.

In its sample, this clone was seen a few times. The genes are TRBV6-6 and TRBJ1-2; D remains ambiguous. CDR3 length: 15 residues. Trimming stripped 0 bases from V and 8 bases from J, with 16 bases between. The germline V gene has CDR1 MNHNY and CDR2 SVGAGI (reference sequence). The CDR3 region is CASSYSAGTMMGYTF. DNA of the CDR3: TGTGCCAGCAGTTACTCGGCAGGAACCATGATGGGCTACACCTTC.

The chain joins TRBV7-9 to TRBJ2-5; 7 positions agree with TRBD2. The junction had 13 bases not matched to a gene; V was cut back by 7 bases and J by 5 bases. The CDR3 is 15 residues long. CDR1 is SEHNR and CDR2 is FQNEAQ in the germline V gene (reference sequence). In DNA form, the CDR3 reads TGTGCCAGCATGGGTAGCGGGTTTCCGGAGGAGACCCAGTACTTC. Its translation: CASMGSGFPEETQYF. Variable domain in full (rest from reference TRBV7-9 and TRBJ2-5): DTGVSQNPRHKITKRGQNVTFRCDPISEHNRLYWYRQTLGQGPEFLTYFQNEAQLEKSRLLSDRFSAERPKGSFSTLEIQRTEQGDSAMYLCASMGSGFPEETQYFGPGTRLLVL.

This clone was counted only a few times. This chain uses TRBV20-1 with TRBJ2-7, with a tentative D call TRBD1 (6 bases). CDR1 and CDR2 from the germline V gene are DFQATT and SNEGSKA (reference sequence). The ends were cut back, 6 bases at V and 3 bases at J, with 9 bases in the middle. The CDR3 totals 11 residues. The CDR3 DNA reads as TGCAGTGCCGAGGACAGCTACGAGCAGTACTTC. It translates to CSAEDSYEQYF.

This chain uses TRBV7-2 with TRBJ2-3; D is possibly TRBD1 (5 bases). The CDR3 contains 15 residues. Germline lookup yields CDR1 SGHTA and CDR2 FQGNSA. Trimming removed 1 base at V and 2 bases at J, with 10 bases between. The CDR3 sequence is CASSLDSRDTDTQYF. Here the CDR3 DNA reads TGTGCCAGCAGCTTAGACTCCAGGGACACAGATACGCAGTATTTT.

The chain recombines TRBV10-3 with TRBJ1-1; no clear D. The CDR3 is 12 amino acids. The ends were cut back, 4 bases at V and 5 bases at J, with 8 bases in the middle. Germline values: CDR1 ENHRY, CDR2 SYGVKD. For the CDR3, the DNA is TGTGCCATCAGTGGACGGGGTACTGAAGCTTTCTTT. This codes for CAISGRGTEAFF.

This sequence joins TRBV19 and TRBJ1-1; no definite D call. The CDR3 runs 12 residues. V was cut by 4 bases and J by 2 bases, with 5 bases left in between. Germline loops: CDR1 LNHDA, CDR2 SQIVND (reference sequence). The CDR3 is CASSKLNTEAFF. The DNA for the CDR3 is TGTGCCAGTAGTAAGCTAAACACTGAAGCTTTCTTT.

This chain joins TRBV9 and TRBJ2-5, with 10 nucleotides matching TRBD1. Germline lookup yields CDR1 SGDLS and CDR2 YYNGEE. J lost 5 bases, V lost 2 bases, and 6 bases had no gene match. The CDR3 spans 15 residues. The CDR3 DNA reads as TGTGCCAGCAGCGTGACAGGGGGCGCGGGGGAGACCCAGTACTTC. As protein: CASSVTGGAGETQYF.

This rearrangement joins TRBV18 to TRBJ2-7, with D tentatively TRBD1 (6 bases). This CDR3 contains 12 residues. Germline assignment: CDR1 KGHSH and CDR2 LQKENI. V was pared by 6 bases and J by 3 bases, with 9 bases between. The CDR3, as DNA: TGTGCCAGCTCTTCGGACAGCTACGAGCAGTACTTC. The encoded protein is CASSSDSYEQYF.

This clone was counted a single time. The gene calls are TRBV6-6 and TRBJ2-2; D may be TRBD1 (6 bases). The V and J ends lost 6 bases and 7 bases respectively, with 12 bases between them. This CDR3 contains 13 residues. Germline CDR1 reads MNHNY; CDR2 reads SVGAGI (reference sequence). The CDR3 reads CASSPRGDGELFF. The CDR3 DNA reads as TGTGCCAGCAGCCCCAGGGGCGACGGGGAGCTGTTTTTT.

The chain employs TRBV5-1 and TRBJ1-2; TRBD1 might be the D (6 bases). CDR3 length: 13 residues. Per the germline V gene, CDR1 is SGHRS and CDR2 is YFSETQ. V was trimmed by 4 bases and J by 6 bases, leaving 13 bases between them. The CDR3 bases are TGCGCCAGCAGCGAACAGGGTGCGGATGGCTACACCTTC. Protein: CASSEQGADGYTF.